A selection of T cell receptor beta chains follows, all from one sample in a study of blood T cell repertoires in COVID-19. Assay: immunoSEQ multiplex PCR; the TCRdb copy retains only in-frame clones and omits some. The sample shows 150,000 to 200,000 clones, 86% of them seen only once. Sequencing was performed on peripheral blood. Receptor source: a woman in her sixties with COVID-19, enrolled during active disease. Each CDR3 is given with its conserved first and last residue. The D gene is left open where the match is weak. Size is stated for part of the rows, as once, few or many counts, or as a class when the clone is expanded.

-	TRBV27	few	TRBJ1-1	TGTGCCAGCAGTCCCCGGGGCAGGGGGAACACTGAAGCTTTCTTT	CASSPRGRGNTEAFF
TRBD1	TRBV10-3	-	TRBJ2-6	TGTGCTCACATGGACAGGCAGAGGGGGGCCAACGTCCTGACTTTC	CAHMDRQRGANVLTF
-	TRBV7-2	-	TRBJ1-3	TGTGCCAGCAGCGCCTTGGGGCAGGGCTTCTTCTCTGGAAACACCATATATTTT	CASSALGQGFFSGNTIYF
-	TRBV5-1	-	TRBJ2-5	TGCGCCAGCAGCTTCTCAACAGGGTTACAAGAGACCCAGTACTTC	CASSFSTGLQETQYF
-	TRBV4-1	-	TRBJ2-4	TGCGCCAGCAGCCCCCAAAGGGTAGGGGGTCTGGCCAAAAACATTCAGTACTTC	CASSPQRVGGLAKNIQYF
TRBD1	TRBV3-1/TRBV3-2	-	TRBJ1-1	TGTGCCAGCAGCCAAGTAACAGGGGTGGTCGCTGAAGCTTTCTTT	CASSQVTGVVAEAFF
-	TRBV7-9	-	TRBJ2-7	TGTGCCAGCAGCCAACCGGGACTCCCTTCCCCCTACGAGCAGTACTTC	CASSQPGLPSPYEQYF
-	TRBV5-3	-	TRBJ1-2	TGTGCCAGAAGCGGTCGTTGGGGGGGCTATGGCTACACCTTC	CARSGRWGGYGYTF
-	TRBV7-3	once	TRBJ2-2	TGTGCCAGCAGCTTATTTTGGCCAGTGAACACCGGGGAGCTGTTTTTT	CASSLFWPVNTGELFF
-	TRBV28	-	TRBJ1-5	TGTGCCAGCGGTTGGGGGGGAGGTGGCAATCAGCCCCAGCATTTT	CASGWGGGGNQPQHF
-	TRBV29-1	-	TRBJ1-3	TGCAGCGTTTGGGGGGGGTTCCCTCCTGGAAACACCATATATTTT	CSVWGGFPPGNTIYF
TRBD2	TRBV7-9	-	TRBJ2-5	TGTGCCAGCAGCCTGGGGGGGTACCAAGAGACCCAGTACTTC	CASSLGGYQETQYF
-	TRBV6-5	-	TRBJ2-7	-	CASILASGSYEQYF
-	TRBV27	-	TRBJ2-5	TGTGCCAGCAGTTTATCAGGGGGGGCCGGGGAGACCCAGTACTTC	CASSLSGGAGETQYF
-	TRBV7-2	-	TRBJ2-5	TGTGCCAGCAGCTTAGTGTCCCGGGGGCAAGAGACCCAGTACTTC	CASSLVSRGQETQYF
-	TRBV11-3	-	TRBJ1-1	TGTGCCAGCAGCTTATCGGGGATCACTGAAGCTTTCTTT	CASSLSGITEAFF
-	TRBV2	-	TRBJ1-6	TGTGCCAGCAGCGCAACCATAGTGGCCTATAATTCACCCCTCCACTTT	CASSATIVAYNSPLHF
TRBD2	TRBV5-1	-	TRBJ2-5	TGCGCCAGCAGCTTGTCTGGACTAGCGGGCTCAGAGACCCAGTACTTC	CASSLSGLAGSETQYF
-	TRBV19	-	TRBJ2-1	TGTGCCAGTAGTTCCCTTTACAATGAGCAGTTCTTC	CASSSLYNEQFF
TRBD1	TRBV27	few	TRBJ1-2	TGTGCCAGCAGTCTGACAGGGTTATCGGCCGGCTACACCTTC	CASSLTGLSAGYTF
-	TRBV28	few	TRBJ1-2	TGTGCCAGCAGCTCCCCCTGGGAGGGCACCTATGGCTACACCTTC	CASSSPWEGTYGYTF
-	TRBV11-3	-	TRBJ1-1	TGTGCCAGCAGCTTGCTCGGCAGGGGCACTGAAGCTTTCTTT	CASSLLGRGTEAFF
-	TRBV7-3	-	TRBJ2-6	TGTGCCAGTAGCGACGGGTTCGGAGGGCGCCTTGGGGCTGGGGCCAACGTCCTGACTTTC	CASSDGFGGRLGAGANVLTF
-	TRBV4-3	-	TRBJ2-3	TGCGCCAGCAGCCAAGATAGGCTAGAAGACACAGATACGCAGTATTTT	CASSQDRLEDTDTQYF
TRBD1	TRBV18	-	TRBJ1-1	TGTGCCAGCTCACCAACCCCGACGTCCGGGACAGGGAACACTGAAGCTTTCTTT	CASSPTPTSGTGNTEAFF
TRBD1	TRBV5-4	-	TRBJ2-7	TGTGCCAGCAGCGGGGGACAGCGCTACGAGCAGTACTTC	CASSGGQRYEQYF
-	TRBV9	-	TRBJ2-1	TGTGCCAGCAGCGCGGACAATGAGCAGTTCTTC	CASSADNEQFF
-	TRBV6-5	-	TRBJ2-7	TGTGCCAGCGCCCGGGACTACGAGCAGTACTTC	CASARDYEQYF
-	TRBV19	-	TRBJ2-3	TGTGCCAGTAGTAGCGGGAGCACAGATACGCAGTATTTT	CASSSGSTDTQYF
TRBD1	TRBV5-1	-	TRBJ2-7	TGCGCCAGCAGCGCTCGGGGTGCGGGACAGGCGTACGAGCAGTACTTC	CASSARGAGQAYEQYF
-	TRBV6-5	-	TRBJ1-6	TGTGCCAGCCGTAGGGAGTCCTATAATTCACCCCTCCACTTT	CASRRESYNSPLHF
-	TRBV29-1	-	TRBJ2-5	TGCAGCGTTGAACCGGAGGGCTTAGAGACCCAGTACTTC	CSVEPEGLETQYF
TRBD1	TRBV28	-	TRBJ2-7	TGTGCCAGCAGGCCCGGGACAGGCCCTCCGGGCGAGCAGTACTTC	CASRPGTGPPGEQYF
-	TRBV19	-	TRBJ2-2	TGTGCCAGTAGTATATTCAGGGGCACCGGGGAGCTGTTTTTT	CASSIFRGTGELFF
TRBD1	TRBV7-8	-	TRBJ1-3	TGTGCCAGCAGCTCCCGGATAAGGGGGCTTGGAAACACCATATATTTT	CASSSRIRGLGNTIYF
TRBD1	TRBV3-1/TRBV3-2	-	TRBJ1-1	TGTGCCAGCAGCCCGGGACAGGGAAACACTGAAGCTTTCTTT	CASSPGQGNTEAFF
TRBD2	TRBV30	-	TRBJ2-5	TGTGCCTGGAGTGGGGTAGCGGGCCAAGAGACCCAGTACTTC	CAWSGVAGQETQYF
TRBD2	TRBV5-8	-	TRBJ2-3	TGTGCCAGCAGCTTCGGCGGCGGGAGTTCAGATACGCAGTATTTT	CASSFGGGSSDTQYF
-	TRBV7-9	-	TRBJ2-1	TGTGCCAGCAGCTTAGCCGGGGGGCCTACTAATGAGCAGTTCTTC	CASSLAGGPTNEQFF
-	TRBV11-3	-	TRBJ2-5	TGTGCCAGCAGCTTGGGATATGGGCGGGAAGAGACCCAGTACTTC	CASSLGYGREETQYF
-	TRBV18	-	TRBJ1-5	TGTGCCAGCTCATCTTTCCAGCAGGACAATCAGCCCCAGCATTTT	CASSSFQQDNQPQHF
-	TRBV24-1	-	TRBJ2-3	TGTGCCACCAGTGTGGCGACAGGAGTCACAGATACGCAGTATTTT	CATSVATGVTDTQYF
TRBD1	TRBV28	-	TRBJ2-3	TGTGCCAGCAGTCCACAGGGGTACACAGATACGCAGTATTTT	CASSPQGYTDTQYF
-	TRBV7-2	-	TRBJ2-2	TGTGCCAGCAAGGGGACTTTATTGCACGGGGAGCTGTTTTTT	CASKGTLLHGELFF
-	TRBV6-5	-	TRBJ2-1	TGTGCCAGCACCACAACTAGGCCTGGAGGGTTCTTC	CASTTTRPGGFF
TRBD1	TRBV5-4	-	TRBJ1-5	TGTGCCAGCAGCTTGCAGGGGGGCAATCAGCCCCAGCATTTT	CASSLQGGNQPQHF
TRBD1	TRBV27	-	TRBJ1-3	TGTGCCAGCAGTTTATCCGGACAGGGCCGAAACACCATATATTTT	CASSLSGQGRNTIYF
-	TRBV5-5	-	TRBJ1-2	TGTGCCAGCAAACCTACCCTAAGCTCGAGCTATGGCTACACCTTC	CASKPTLSSSYGYTF
TRBD2	TRBV6-2/TRBV6-3	-	TRBJ2-1	TGTGCCAGCAGCTATGTGCTAGCGGGAGGACTAATCTACAATGAGCAGTTCTTC	CASSYVLAGGLIYNEQFF
-	TRBV19	once	TRBJ2-1	TGTGCCAGTAGTTCCCGGACAAATTCAGGTGAGCAGTTCTTC	CASSSRTNSGEQFF
-	TRBV5-1	-	TRBJ2-2	TGCGCCAGCAGCGCATCCATAAAACTAGGTCACGGGGAGCTGTTTTTT	CASSASIKLGHGELFF
-	TRBV29-1	-	TRBJ2-7	TGCAGCGTTGAGACCCACTACTACGAGCAGTACTTC	CSVETHYYEQYF
TRBD1	TRBV10-3	-	TRBJ2-5	TGTGCCATCAGTGAAGGGACAGGGTTCCAAGAGACCCAGTACTTC	CAISEGTGFQETQYF
-	TRBV4-2	-	TRBJ1-1	TGTGCCAGCAGCCAAGACCCCAGGGGCACTGAAGCTTTCTTT	CASSQDPRGTEAFF
-	TRBV10-2	-	TRBJ1-2	TGCGCCAGCAGTGCGAACTTAAACTATGGCTACACCTTC	CASSANLNYGYTF
-	TRBV7-9	once	TRBJ2-7	TGTGCCAGCAGCCCCGGGGTTACCTACGAGCAGTACTTC	CASSPGVTYEQYF
-	TRBV7-9	-	TRBJ2-2	TGTGCCAGCAGCCGAGGGCTAGTCTCCGGGGAGCTGTTTTTT	CASSRGLVSGELFF
-	TRBV7-9	-	TRBJ2-1	TGTGCCAGCAGCGAGGGAATTGTGAATGAGCAGTTCTTC	CASSEGIVNEQFF
-	TRBV7-3	-	TRBJ2-7	TGTGCCAGCAGCCCAACAGGGTATGGCGGCAGCGAGCAGTACTTC	CASSPTGYGGSEQYF